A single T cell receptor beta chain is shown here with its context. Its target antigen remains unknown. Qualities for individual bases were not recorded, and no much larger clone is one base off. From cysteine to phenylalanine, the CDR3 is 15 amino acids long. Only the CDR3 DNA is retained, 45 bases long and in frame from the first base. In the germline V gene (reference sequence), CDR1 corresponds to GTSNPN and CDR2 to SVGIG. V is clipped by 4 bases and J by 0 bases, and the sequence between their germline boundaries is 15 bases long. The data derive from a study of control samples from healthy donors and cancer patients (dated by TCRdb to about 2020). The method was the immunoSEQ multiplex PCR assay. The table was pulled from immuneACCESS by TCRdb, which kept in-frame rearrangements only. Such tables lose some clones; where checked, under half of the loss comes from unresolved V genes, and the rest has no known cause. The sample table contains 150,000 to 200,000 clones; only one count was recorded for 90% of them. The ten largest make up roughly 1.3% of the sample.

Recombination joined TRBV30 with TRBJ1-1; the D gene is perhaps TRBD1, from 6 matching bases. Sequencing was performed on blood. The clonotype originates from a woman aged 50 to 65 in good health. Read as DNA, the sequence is TGTGCCTGGAAGGATGGGGGCAGAATGAACACTGAAGCTTTCTTT. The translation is CAWKDGGRMNTEAFF.